The 5 T cell receptor beta chains reported below all come from one sample, sequenced in a study of T cells after yellow fever vaccination (dated by TCRdb to the late 2010s). Library preparation was by 5' RACE. For sequencing, an Illumina HiSeq 2500 was employed. Through fastp at Q25 and MiXCR, TCRdb rebuilt clones from the public reads, retaining in-frame beta chains. A single entry per CDR3 protein holds the most common genes and DNA from its merged rows. In this sample the table shows approximately 600,000 distinct CDR3 sequences, roughly 12% of which occur a single time. Jointly, the top ten make up 15% of the sample. Per the publication, the treatment or condition label means: live attenuated yellow fever vaccine strain. This specimen consisted of PBMCs, obtained on the day of the yellow fever booster vaccination. These receptors were obtained from a man aged 30 to 39 who received the YFV17D yellow fever vaccine.

This clonotype came up a few times. The rearrangement uses TRBV29-1 and TRBJ2-7; possible D gene TRBD1, 5 bases. Between the trimmed V and J ends, which lost 4 bases and 6 bases, there was a span of 10 bases. The CDR3 has 11 amino acids. Germline V gene sequence: CDR1 SQVTM, CDR2 ANQGSEA. The CDR3 region is CSVVGASEQYF. CDR3 sequence (DNA): TGCAGCGTTGTTGGGGCTTCCGAGCAGTACTTC.

This clonotype was counted only a few times. The chain is built from TRBV20-1 and TRBJ2-7; no reliable D call. V shed 4 bases and J shed 1 base, with 11 bases lying between them. The CDR3 extends over 13 amino acids. Germline lookup yields CDR1 DFQATT and CDR2 SNEGSKA (reference sequence). The CDR3 sequence: CSATQSLSYEQYF. The CDR3 coding sequence is TGCAGTGCTACGCAGTCCCTATCCTACGAGCAGTACTTC.

This clonotype was recorded a few times. The gene calls are TRBV5-1 and TRBJ1-3; a possible D gene is TRBD1 (5 bases). There are 17 residues in the CDR3. Germline values: CDR1 SGHRS, CDR2 YFSETQ. With 3 bases removed from V and 3 bases from J, the gap between germline ends came to 19 bases. CDR3 DNA: TGCGCCAGCAGCTATTCCCGGCTTGACAGATTTGGAAACACCATATATTTT. It codes for CASSYSRLDRFGNTIYF.

This clonotype was recorded at least ten times. The chain combines TRBV7-9 with TRBJ2-5; TRBD1 aligns across 8 bases. Germline V gives CDR1 SEHNR, CDR2 FQNEAQ (reference sequence). The length of the CDR3 is 14 residues. Trimming cost V 5 bases and J 4 bases; bases outside gene matches: 6. The CDR3 reads CASSLGQVLETQYF. The CDR3 nucleotides are TGTGCCAGCAGCCTGGGACAGGTATTAGAGACCCAGTACTTC.

The table lists this clonotype with many counts. The V call is TRBV20-1, the J call TRBJ2-7; 7 bases match TRBD1. The germline CDR1 and CDR2 sequences are DFQATT and SNEGSKA (reference sequence). The CDR3 contains 12 residues. The V gene end was trimmed by 6 bases and the J gene end by 6 bases; junction bases not matched to a gene: 8. DNA of the CDR3: TGCAGTGCGGCCGACAGGGTAGGCGAGCAGTACTTC. This encodes CSAADRVGEQYF.